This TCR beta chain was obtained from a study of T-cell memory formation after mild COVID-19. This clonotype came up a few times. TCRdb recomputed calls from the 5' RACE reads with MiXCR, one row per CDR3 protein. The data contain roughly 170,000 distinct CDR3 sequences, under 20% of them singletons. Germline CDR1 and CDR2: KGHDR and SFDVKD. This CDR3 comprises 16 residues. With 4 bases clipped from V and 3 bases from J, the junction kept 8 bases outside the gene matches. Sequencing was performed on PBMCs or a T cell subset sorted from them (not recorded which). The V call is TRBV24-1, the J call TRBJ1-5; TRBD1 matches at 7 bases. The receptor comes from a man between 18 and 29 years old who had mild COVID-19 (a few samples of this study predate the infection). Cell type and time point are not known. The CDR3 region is CATSESGRGDNQPQHF. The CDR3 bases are TGTGCCACCAGTGAATCGGGCAGGGGGGACAATCAGCCCCAGCATTTT.